This entry describes one T cell receptor (beta chain). Its cognate antigen is unknown. Terminally differentiated effector memory CD45RA+ cells were excluded from the naive CD8 cells, which were CD45RO-negative and positively selected for CCR7. The sample comes from a study of shared clonotypes between healthy human individuals. Study observations and caveats: In contrast to clonotypes shared by all four donors, non-shared clonotypes had lower generation probabilities.

The germline CDR1 and CDR2 sequences are LGHNA and YNFKEQ. The CDR3 is made up of 16 amino acids. Germline trimming cut 0 bases from V and 4 bases from J; bases unmatched to any gene: 6. Assay: immunoSEQ multiplex PCR; the TCRdb copy retains only in-frame clones and omits some. The data hold approximately 810,000 clones, with almost 95% observed a single time. Sequencing was carried out using naive CD8+ T cells sorted from blood. The receptor's source is a man in his thirties or forties in good health. The chain recombines TRBV4-2 with TRBJ2-1, with 7 bases fitting TRBD2. CDR3 sequence: CASSQDLADQYNEQFF. For the CDR3, the DNA is TGTGCCAGCAGCCAAGATCTAGCGGACCAGTACAATGAGCAGTTCTTC.